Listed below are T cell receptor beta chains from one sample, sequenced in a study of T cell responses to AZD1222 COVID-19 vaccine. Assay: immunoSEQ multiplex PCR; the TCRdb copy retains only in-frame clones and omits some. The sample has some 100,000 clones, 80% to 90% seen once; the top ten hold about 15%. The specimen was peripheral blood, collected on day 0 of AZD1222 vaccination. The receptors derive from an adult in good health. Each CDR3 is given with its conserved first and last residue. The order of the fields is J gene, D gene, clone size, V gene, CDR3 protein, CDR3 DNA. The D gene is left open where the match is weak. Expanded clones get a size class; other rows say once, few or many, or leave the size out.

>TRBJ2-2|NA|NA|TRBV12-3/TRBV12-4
CASSFSGGELFF
TGTGCCAGCAGTTTTTCGGGCGGGGAGCTGTTTTTT
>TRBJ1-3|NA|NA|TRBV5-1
CASSLGATGGGNTIYF
TGCGCCAGCAGCTTGGGGGCGACAGGAGGTGGAAACACCATATATTTT
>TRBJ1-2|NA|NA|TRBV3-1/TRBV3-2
CASSGVGGYTF
TGTGCCAGCAGCGGAGTAGGCGGCTACACCTTC
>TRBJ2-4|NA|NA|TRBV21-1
CASSKGPPRTGLALEGAKNIQYF
TGTGCCAGCAGCAAAGGGCCACCCCGGACAGGGCTGGCTTTAGAGGGAGCCAAAAACATTCAGTACTTC
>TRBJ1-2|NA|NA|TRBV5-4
CASSLFGLTAENGYTF
TGTGCCAGCAGCTTGTTCGGGCTCACGGCGGAAAATGGCTACACCTTC
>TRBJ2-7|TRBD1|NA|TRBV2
CASSEGQGTGSYEQYF
TGTGCCAGCAGTGAAGGGCAAGGGACAGGGTCCTACGAGCAGTACTTC
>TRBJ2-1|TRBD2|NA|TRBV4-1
CASSQTSGSANEQFF
TGCGCCAGCAGCCAAACGAGCGGGAGTGCCAATGAGCAGTTCTTC
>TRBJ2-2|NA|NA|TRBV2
CASRGLGTGELFF
TGTGCCAGCAGGGGGTTGGGTACCGGGGAGCTGTTTTTT
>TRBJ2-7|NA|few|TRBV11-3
CASSRQSAASYEQYF
TGTGCCAGCAGCCGACAATCAGCGGCCTCCTACGAGCAGTACTTC
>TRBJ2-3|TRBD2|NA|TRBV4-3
CASSQEGTSGVGDTQYF
TGCGCCAGCAGCCAAGAGGGGACTAGCGGAGTGGGAGATACGCAGTATTTT
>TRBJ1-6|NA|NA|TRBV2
CASRAGTGNSPLHF
TGTGCCAGCAGGGCCGGGACGGGAAATTCACCCCTCCACTTT
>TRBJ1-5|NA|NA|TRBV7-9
CASSPRGGREQPQHF
TGTGCCAGCAGCCCCCGAGGGGGTAGGGAACAGCCCCAGCATTTT
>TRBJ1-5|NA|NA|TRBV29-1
CSARLQGGNNQPQHF
TGCAGCGCACGACTACAGGGTGGGAATAATCAGCCCCAGCATTTT
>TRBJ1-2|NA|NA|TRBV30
CAWSHFEGGGYTF
TGTGCCTGGAGTCACTTCGAGGGCGGCGGCTACACCTTC
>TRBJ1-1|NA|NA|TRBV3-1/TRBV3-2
CASSQGGNTEAFF
TGTGCCAGCAGCCAAGGAGGGAACACTGAAGCTTTCTTT
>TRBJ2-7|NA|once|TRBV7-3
CASSLWGGGHYEQYF
TGTGCCAGCAGCTTATGGGGAGGTGGTCACTACGAGCAGTACTTC
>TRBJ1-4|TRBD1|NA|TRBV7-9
CASSLGQGVEKLFF
TGTGCCAGCAGCTTAGGACAGGGGGTGGAAAAACTGTTTTTT
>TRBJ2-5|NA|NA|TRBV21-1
CASSMYREDWAIQETQYF
TGTGCCAGCAGCATGTACAGGGAAGATTGGGCGATCCAAGAGACCCAGTACTTC
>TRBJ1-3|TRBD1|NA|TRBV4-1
CASSQEHQRGGHAISGNTIYF
TGCGCCAGCAGCCAAGAACACCAACGAGGGGGCCACGCGATCTCTGGAAACACCATATATTTT
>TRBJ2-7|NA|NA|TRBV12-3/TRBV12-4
CASSSEMRQFVYF
TGTGCCAGCAGTTCTGAGATGCGGCAGTTCGTGTACTTC
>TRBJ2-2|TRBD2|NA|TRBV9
CASSPELSWLAGATNTGELFF
TGTGCCAGCAGCCCTGAGCTATCATGGCTAGCGGGAGCCACGAACACCGGGGAGCTGTTTTTT
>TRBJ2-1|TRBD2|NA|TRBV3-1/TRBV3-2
CASSLLADNEQFF
TGTGCCAGCAGCCTACTAGCGGACAATGAGCAGTTCTTC
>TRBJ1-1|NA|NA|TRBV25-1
CASSGPTVEAFF
TGTGCCAGCAGTGGTCCGACAGTTGAAGCTTTCTTT
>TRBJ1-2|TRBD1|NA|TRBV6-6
CASSPGTGATNYGYTF
TGTGCCAGCAGTCCGGGGACAGGGGCTACTAACTATGGCTACACCTTC
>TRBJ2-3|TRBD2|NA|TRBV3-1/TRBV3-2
CASSPEGSGRDVTDTQYF
TGTGCCAGCAGCCCAGAGGGTAGCGGGAGGGATGTGACAGATACGCAGTATTTT
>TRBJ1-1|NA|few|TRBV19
CASSNQGPNEAFF
TGTGCCAGTAGTAACCAGGGGCCAAATGAAGCTTTCTTT
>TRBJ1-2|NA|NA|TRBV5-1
CASSRESDYGYTF
TGCGCCAGCAGCAGGGAGTCGGACTATGGCTACACCTTC
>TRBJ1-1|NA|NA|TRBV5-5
CASSGPGNGAEAFF
TGTGCCAGCAGCGGCCCGGGAAACGGGGCTGAAGCTTTCTTT
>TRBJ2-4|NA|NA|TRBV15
CATSRDFSFQGAKNIQYF
TGTGCCACCAGCAGAGATTTCAGTTTTCAGGGGGCCAAAAACATTCAGTACTTC
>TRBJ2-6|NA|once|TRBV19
CASGGRSSGANVLTF
TGTGCCAGTGGGGGACGGAGCTCTGGGGCCAACGTCCTGACTTTC
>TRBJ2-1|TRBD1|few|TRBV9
CASSAEGTGHYNEQFF
TGTGCCAGCAGCGCGGAAGGGACAGGACATTACAATGAGCAGTTCTTC
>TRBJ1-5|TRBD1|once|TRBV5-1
CASSLGTGNEPQHF
TGCGCCAGCAGCTTAGGGACAGGGAATGAGCCCCAGCATTTT
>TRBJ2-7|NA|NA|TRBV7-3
CASSLTFGLMGLVPDHRLPYEQYF
TGTGCCAGCAGCTTAACGTTTGGGCTTATGGGGCTGGTACCCGATCACCGTCTTCCCTACGAGCAGTACTTC
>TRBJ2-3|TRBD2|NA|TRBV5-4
CASSPAGLAGGFTDTQYF
TGTGCCAGCAGCCCGGCGGGACTAGCGGGGGGTTTCACAGATACGCAGTATTTT
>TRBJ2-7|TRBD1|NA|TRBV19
CASSMDRGSYEQYF
TGTGCCAGTAGTATGGACAGGGGATCCTACGAGCAGTACTTC
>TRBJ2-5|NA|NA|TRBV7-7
CASSGTSATGETQYF
TGTGCCAGCAGCGGGACTTCGGCCACGGGGGAGACCCAGTACTTC
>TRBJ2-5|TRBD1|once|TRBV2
CASNRDRAETQYF
TGTGCCAGCAACCGGGACAGGGCCGAGACCCAGTACTTC
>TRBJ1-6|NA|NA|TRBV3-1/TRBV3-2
CASSQREGNSPLHF
TGTGCCAGCAGCCAACGGGAAGGGAATTCACCCCTCCACTTT
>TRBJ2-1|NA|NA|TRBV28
CASSLTYNEQFF
TGTGCCAGCAGCCTGACCTACAATGAGCAGTTCTTC
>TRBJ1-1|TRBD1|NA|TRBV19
CASSSWTGPNTEAFF
TGTGCCAGTAGTTCATGGACAGGACCCAACACTGAAGCTTTCTTT
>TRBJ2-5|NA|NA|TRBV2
CASSEGNRETQYF
TGTGCCAGCAGTGAAGGGAATCGGGAGACCCAGTACTTC
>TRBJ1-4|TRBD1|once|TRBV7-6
CASSLTFEGAGEKLFF
TGTGCCAGCAGCTTAACATTTGAGGGGGCGGGTGAAAAACTGTTTTTT
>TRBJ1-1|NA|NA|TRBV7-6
CASSLTGTNENTEAFF
TGTGCCAGCAGCCTCACCGGGACAAACGAGAACACTGAAGCTTTCTTT
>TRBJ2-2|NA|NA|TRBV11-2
CASSLRAHTGELFF
TGTGCCAGCAGCCTGAGGGCCCATACCGGGGAGCTGTTTTTT
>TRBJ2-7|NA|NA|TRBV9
CASGRRDEQYF
TGTGCCAGCGGGAGGAGGGACGAGCAGTACTTC
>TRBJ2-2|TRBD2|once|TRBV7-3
CASSQSSGGNTGELFF
TGTGCCAGCAGCCAAAGTAGCGGGGGTAATACCGGGGAGCTGTTTTTT
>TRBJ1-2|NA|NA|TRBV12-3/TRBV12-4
CASTIRPGRGYTF
TGTGCCAGCACCATCCGGCCAGGGAGGGGCTACACCTTC
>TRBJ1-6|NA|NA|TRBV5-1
CASATAANSPLHF
TGCGCCAGCGCGACAGCAGCTAATTCACCCCTCCACTTT
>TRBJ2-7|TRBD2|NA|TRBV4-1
CASSQAGRGARPWGTEQYF
TGCGCCAGCAGCCAAGCGGGGAGGGGAGCCCGACCTTGGGGTACCGAGCAGTACTTC
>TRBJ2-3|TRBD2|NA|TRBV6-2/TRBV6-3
CASTPLRTSGTDTQYF
TGTGCCAGCACCCCACTACGGACTAGCGGCACAGATACGCAGTATTTT
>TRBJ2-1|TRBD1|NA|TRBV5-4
CASSLDRGAYNEQFF
TGTGCCAGCAGCTTGGACAGGGGCGCTTACAATGAGCAGTTCTTC
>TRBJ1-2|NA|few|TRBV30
CAWRGSGDPYGYTF
TGTGCCTGGAGGGGGTCAGGGGATCCCTATGGCTACACCTTC
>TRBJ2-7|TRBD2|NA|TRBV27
CASSSPGSGGRALSPYEQYF
TGTGCCAGCAGCTCCCCCGGCTCGGGCGGGAGGGCCTTATCCCCCTACGAGCAGTACTTC